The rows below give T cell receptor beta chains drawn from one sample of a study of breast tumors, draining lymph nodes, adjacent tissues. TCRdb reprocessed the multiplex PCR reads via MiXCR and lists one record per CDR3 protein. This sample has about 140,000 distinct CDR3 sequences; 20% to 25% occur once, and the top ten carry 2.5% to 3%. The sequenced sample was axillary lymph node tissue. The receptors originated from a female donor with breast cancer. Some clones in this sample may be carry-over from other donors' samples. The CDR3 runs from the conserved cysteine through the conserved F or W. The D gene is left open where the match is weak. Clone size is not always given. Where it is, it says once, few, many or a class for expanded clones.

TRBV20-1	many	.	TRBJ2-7	TGCAGTGCGGAGACTAGGGTTAGCTCCTACGAGCAGTACTTC	CSAETRVSSYEQYF
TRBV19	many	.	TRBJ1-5	TGTGCCAGTAGTATAGATAAGACAGTTCCCTATCAGCCCCAGCATTTT	CASSIDKTVPYQPQHF
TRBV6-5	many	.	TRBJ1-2	TGTGCCAGCAGTTACTCGAGGCCAGGCTATGGCTACACCTTC	CASSYSRPGYGYTF
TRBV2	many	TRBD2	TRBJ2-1	TGTGCCAGCAGTGAGGGCGGGAGCCGCAATGAGCAGTTCTTC	CASSEGGSRNEQFF
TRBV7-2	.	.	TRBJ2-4	TGTGCCAGCAGCTTAGGCCAAAACATTCAGTACTTC	CASSLGQNIQYF
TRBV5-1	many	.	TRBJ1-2	TGCGCCAGCAGCTTGGTCTCAGGGGATGGCTACACCTTC	CASSLVSGDGYTF
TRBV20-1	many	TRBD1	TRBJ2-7	TGCAGTGCTTCATTAACTAGACAGGGTAACCACGAGCAGTACTTC	CSASLTRQGNHEQYF
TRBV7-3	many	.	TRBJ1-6	TGTGCCAGCAGCTTAATGGCAGGGAATTCACCCCTCCACTTT	CASSLMAGNSPLHF
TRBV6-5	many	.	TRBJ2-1	TGTGCCAGCAGACCCCCCTACAGGGGAGGTGAGCAGTTCTTC	CASRPPYRGGEQFF
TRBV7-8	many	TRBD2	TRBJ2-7	TGTGCCAGCAGCCTCGGAGGGACTAGCACCTACGAGCAGTACTTC	CASSLGGTSTYEQYF
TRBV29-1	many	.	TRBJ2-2	TGCAGCGTTGACCGCAGGGGAACCGGGGAGCTGTTTTTT	CSVDRRGTGELFF
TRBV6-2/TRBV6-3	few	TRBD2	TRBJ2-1	TGTGCCAGCAGTTCGCGACTAGCGGAGTCCTACAATGAGCAGTTCTTC	CASSSRLAESYNEQFF
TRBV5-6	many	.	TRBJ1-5	TGTGCCAGCAGCCTCTGGACGCCCAACAATCAGCCCCAGCATTTT	CASSLWTPNNQPQHF
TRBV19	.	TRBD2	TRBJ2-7	TGTGCCAGTAGTATGGGACTAGATCGGCTCTACGAGCAGTACTTC	CASSMGLDRLYEQYF
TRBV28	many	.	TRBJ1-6	TGTGCCAGCCTAACACCAAATTCACCCCTCCACTTT	CASLTPNSPLHF
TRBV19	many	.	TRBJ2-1	TGTGCCAGTAATCCCTCAAGGTGGTCCGATGAGCAGTTCTTC	CASNPSRWSDEQFF
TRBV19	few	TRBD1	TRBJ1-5	TGTGCCAGTAGTTTGGGACAGGGGGCGCGACATCAGCCCCAGCATTTT	CASSLGQGARHQPQHF
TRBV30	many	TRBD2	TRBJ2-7	TGTGCCTGGGACTTAGCGGGAGGCTACGAGCAGTACTTC	CAWDLAGGYEQYF
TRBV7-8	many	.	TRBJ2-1	TGTGCCAGCAGCTTAGTAAGTGGTAGCAAAACGTACAATGAGCAGTTCTTC	CASSLVSGSKTYNEQFF
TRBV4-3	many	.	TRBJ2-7	TGCGCCAGCAGCCAAGATAGGTGGCAGGGGTCCGACGAGCAGTACTTC	CASSQDRWQGSDEQYF
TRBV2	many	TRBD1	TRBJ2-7	TGTGCCAGCAGTGAGGACAGGGGCTACGAGCAGTACTTC	CASSEDRGYEQYF
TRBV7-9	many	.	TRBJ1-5	TGTGCCAGCAGCTTAGCAGGGGGCAATCAGCCCCAGCATTTT	CASSLAGGNQPQHF
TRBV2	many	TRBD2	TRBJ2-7	TGTGCCAGCAAGGCGGGAGGCTACGAGCAGTACTTC	CASKAGGYEQYF
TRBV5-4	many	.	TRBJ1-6	TGTGCCAGCAGCTTGGAAATCCGGGACTCACCCCTCCACTTT	CASSLEIRDSPLHF
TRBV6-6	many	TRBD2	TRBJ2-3	TGTGCCAGCAGGCTAGCGGGAGCAAGCACAGATACGCAGTATTTT	CASRLAGASTDTQYF
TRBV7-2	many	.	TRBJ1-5	TGTGCCAGCAGCTTAGTCCTCAATCAGCCCCAGCATTTT	CASSLVLNQPQHF